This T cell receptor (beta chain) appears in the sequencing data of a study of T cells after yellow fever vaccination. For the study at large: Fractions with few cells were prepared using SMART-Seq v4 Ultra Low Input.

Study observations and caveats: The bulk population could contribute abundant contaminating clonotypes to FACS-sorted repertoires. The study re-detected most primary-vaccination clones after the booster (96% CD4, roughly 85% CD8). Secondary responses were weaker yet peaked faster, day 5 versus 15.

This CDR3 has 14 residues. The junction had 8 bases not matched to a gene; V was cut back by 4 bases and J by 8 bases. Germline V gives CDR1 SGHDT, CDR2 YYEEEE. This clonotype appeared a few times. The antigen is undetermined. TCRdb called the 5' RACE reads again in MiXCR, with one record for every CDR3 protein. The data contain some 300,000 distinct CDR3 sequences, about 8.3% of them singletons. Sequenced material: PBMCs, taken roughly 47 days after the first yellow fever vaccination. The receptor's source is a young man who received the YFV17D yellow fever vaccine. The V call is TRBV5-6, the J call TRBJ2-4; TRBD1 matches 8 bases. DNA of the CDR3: TGTGCCAGCAGCGCGACAGGGGACAGCCACATTCAGTACTTC. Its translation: CASSATGDSHIQYF.